These T cell receptor beta chains were read from a single sample in a study of T cells in Graves' hyperthyroidism and ophthalmopathy. A single record per CDR3 protein comes from TCRdb applying MiXCR to the multiplex PCR reads. The sample has roughly 100,000 distinct CDR3 sequences, 35% to 45% seen once. Source material: peripheral blood or thyroid tissue (not recorded which). These TCRs come from a woman aged 30 to 39 with Graves' hyperthyroidism. Both conserved end residues are part of each CDR3. The D gene is left open where the match is weak. Only some rows state a clone size, as once, few, many or a class for expanded clones.

TRBV2	TRBJ1-5	.	.	CASRSGQPQPKHF	TGTGCCAGCAGGAGCGGACAACCTCAGCCCAAGCATTTT
TRBV20-1	TRBJ2-3	TRBD2	many	CSIAGPDTQYF	TGCAGTATAGCGGGACCGGATACGCAGTATTTT
TRBV11-2	TRBJ2-5	TRBD1	many	CASYSGGQGEETQYF	TGTGCCAGTTACTCGGGGGGACAGGGGGAAGAGACCCAGTACTTC
TRBV20-1	TRBJ2-5	TRBD2	.	CSARAPTSGATGETQYF	TGCAGTGCTAGAGCTCCGACTAGCGGCGCCACAGGGGAGACCCAGTACTTC
TRBV7-2	TRBJ1-4	.	.	CASSVTGATNEKLFF	TGTGCCAGCAGCGTTACAGGTGCAACTAATGAAAAACTGTTTTTT
TRBV7-9	TRBJ1-1	.	many	CASRSPDENEAFF	TGTGCCAGCAGATCCCCGGACGAAAATGAAGCTTTCTTT
TRBV7-6	TRBJ2-6	.	many	CASSPGIRAGANVLTF	TGTGCCAGCAGTCCTGGGATTAGGGCTGGGGCCAACGTCCTGACTTTC
TRBV15	TRBJ2-5	.	many	CATSRPGSVQETQYF	TGTGCCACCAGCAGGCCAGGGAGCGTACAAGAGACCCAGTACTTC
TRBV7-9	TRBJ2-3	.	many	CASTRGGTDTQYF	TGTGCCAGCACCCGAGGGGGTACAGATACGCAGTATTTT
TRBV7-9	TRBJ2-7	.	many	CASSPRSYEQYF	TGTGCCAGCAGCCCGCGCTCCTACGAGCAGTACTTC
TRBV24-1	TRBJ2-5	.	.	CATSDLGEYQETQYF	TGTGCCACCAGTGATCTGGGAGAGTACCAGGAGACCCAGTACTTC
TRBV24-1	TRBJ2-3	TRBD2	many	CATSDSGTSGRGVRTDTQYF	TGTGCCACCAGTGACTCCGGGACTAGCGGGAGGGGGGTCCGCACAGATACGCAGTATTTT
TRBV7-3	TRBJ2-1	TRBD2	.	CASSPGLAGAHGEQFF	TGTGCCAGCAGTCCCGGGCTAGCGGGAGCTCATGGTGAGCAGTTCTTC
TRBV6-5	TRBJ2-3	TRBD2	many	CASSSGTSGRDGWTDTQYF	TGTGCCAGCAGTTCCGGGACTAGCGGGAGGGATGGTTGGACAGATACGCAGTATTTT
TRBV6-5	TRBJ1-2	.	.	CASSLNLGGYTF	TGTGCCAGCAGCTTGAACCTGGGTGGCTACACCTTC
TRBV2	TRBJ2-2	TRBD2	many	CASRTSGRVGELFF	TGTGCCAGCAGGACTAGCGGGAGAGTGGGGGAGCTGTTTTTT
TRBV6-5	TRBJ1-5	.	many	CASSYRDGQPQHF	TGTGCCAGCAGTTACCGGGACGGACAGCCCCAGCATTTT
TRBV3-1	TRBJ1-3	.	.	CASSQESWVFGNTIYF	TGTGCCAGCAGCCAAGAATCCTGGGTATTTGGAAACACCATATATTTT
TRBV28	TRBJ1-2	.	.	CASSPGGEDYGYTF	TGTGCCAGCAGCCCGGGGGGGGAGGACTATGGCTACACCTTC
TRBV2	TRBJ2-4	.	.	CASTEIGPRNIQYF	TGTGCCAGCACCGAGATTGGGCCGAGAAACATTCAGTACTTC
TRBV7-9	TRBJ1-5	.	many	CASSQDLKGLALGHNQPQHF	TGTGCCAGCAGCCAAGACCTGAAAGGGTTGGCCCTAGGGCACAATCAGCCCCAGCATTTT
TRBV28	TRBJ2-7	.	many	CASNTGALYEQYF	TGTGCCAGCAACACAGGTGCCCTCTACGAGCAGTACTTC
TRBV28	TRBJ1-2	.	.	CASSLYIGWQVGGYTF	TGTGCCAGCAGCTTATACATAGGATGGCAGGTCGGCGGCTACACCTTC
TRBV15	TRBJ2-2	.	many	CATKIGRRNTGELFF	TGTGCCACCAAAATCGGACGGCGGAACACCGGGGAGCTGTTTTTT
TRBV7-9	TRBJ2-5	.	.	CASSRGGETQYF	TGTGCCAGCAGCCGAGGAGGAGAGACCCAGTACTTC
TRBV7-9	TRBJ2-5	TRBD2	once	CASSTGTSIETQYF	TGTGCCAGCAGTACCGGGACTAGCATTGAGACCCAGTACTTC
TRBV7-9	TRBJ1-2	.	.	CASSAPVGYTF	TGTGCCAGCAGCGCCCCGGTGGGCTACACCTTC
TRBV9	TRBJ2-3	.	.	CASSVEGSRRQYF	TGTGCCAGCAGCGTAGAAGGGTCCCGTCGGCAGTATTTT
TRBV7-2	TRBJ1-4	TRBD1	.	CASSLGTGGYEKLFF	TGTGCCAGCAGCTTAGGTACAGGGGGCTATGAAAAACTGTTTTTT
TRBV9	TRBJ2-5	.	many	CASSVNTEYQETQYF	TGTGCCAGCAGCGTTAACACCGAGTACCAAGAGACCCAGTACTTC
TRBV6-1	TRBJ2-7	.	few	CASSGVSYEQYF	TGTGCCAGCAGTGGGGTCTCCTACGAGCAGTACTTC
TRBV12-3/TRBV12-4	TRBJ2-7	TRBD1	medium-sized	CASSLGQGIGHEQYF	TGTGCCAGCAGTTTGGGACAGGGGATCGGGCACGAGCAGTACTTC
TRBV28	TRBJ2-7	TRBD2	.	CASTWRGGRNEQYF	TGTGCCAGTACTTGGCGGGGGGGGAGAAACGAGCAGTACTTC
TRBV7-9	TRBJ1-2	.	few	CASGDSYGYTF	TGTGCCAGCGGTGACAGCTATGGCTACACCTTC
TRBV6-1	TRBJ1-5	.	many	CASSASFAQGNQPQHF	TGTGCCAGCAGTGCTTCGTTTGCACAGGGCAATCAGCCCCAGCATTTT
TRBV7-2	TRBJ2-7	TRBD1	.	CASSFGQGLTF	TGTGCCAGCAGCTTTGGACAGGGCTTGACTTTC
TRBV7-8	TRBJ1-6	.	.	CASSLEFSLLHF	TGTGCCAGCAGCTTAGAATTCTCACTCCTCCACTTT
TRBV10-3	TRBJ2-3	TRBD1	few	CAISGKEQGTDTQCF	TGTGCCATCAGTGGCAAAGAACAGGGGACAGATACGCAGTGTTTT
TRBV28	TRBJ1-5	.	few	CASSEQGQPQHF	TGTGCCAGCAGTGAACAGGGACAGCCCCAGCATTTT
TRBV4-2	TRBJ1-2	.	many	CASSQEETDLLGYTF	TGTGCCAGCAGCCAAGAAGAGACCGACTTATTGGGCTACACCTTC
TRBV20-1	TRBJ2-5	.	many	CSARDQGEAETQYF	TGCAGTGCTAGAGATCAGGGGGAGGCAGAGACCCAGTACTTC
TRBV13	TRBJ1-5	.	many	CASSLGRGANQPQHF	TGTGCCAGCAGCTTAGGCCGTGGGGCGAATCAGCCCCAGCATTTT
TRBV28	TRBJ2-7	TRBD1	.	CASSRDRAGEQYF	TGTGCCAGCAGTCGGGACAGGGCTGGCGAGCAGTACTTC
TRBV6-6	TRBJ2-5	TRBD2	.	CASSPGGLELLQETQYF	TGTGCCAGCAGTCCTGGTGGACTAGAACTCCTACAAGAGACCCAGTACTTC
TRBV28	TRBJ2-7	.	many	CASSPNMYEQYF	TGTGCCAGCAGCCCGAACATGTACGAGCAGTACTTC
TRBV29-1	TRBJ1-2	.	few	CSVVWGISLGYTF	TGCAGCGTCGTATGGGGAATCTCTTTAGGCTACACCTTC
TRBV5-1	TRBJ2-2	.	many	CASSPGDTHDGELFF	TGCGCCAGCAGCCCGGGAGATACCCACGACGGGGAGCTGTTTTTT
TRBV11-2	TRBJ2-5	.	many	CASGAETQYF	TGTGCCAGCGGCGCGGAGACCCAGTACTTC
TRBV5-1	TRBJ2-7	.	many	CASSFSPVAAQREQYF	TGCGCCAGCAGCTTCTCCCCCGTAGCGGCCCAACGGGAGCAGTACTTC
TRBV18	TRBJ2-5	TRBD1	.	CASSPYRGSQEAQYF	TGTGCCAGCTCACCGTACAGGGGGAGCCAAGAGGCCCAGTACTTC